A single sample gave rise to the 8 T cell receptor beta chains below, sequenced in a study of memory CD4+ T cells and cytomegalovirus serostatus (dated by TCRdb to about 2019). Receptors were amplified or captured by the immunoSEQ multiplex PCR assay. What TCRdb holds here is the immuneACCESS table cut down to in-frame rearrangements. Part of the clones is not present; checked against another copy, under half of the missing clones reflect an unresolved V gene, and the others are unexplained. The sample table lists under 40,000 clones, 79% of them with a count of one. The top ten clones comprise around 5.2% of the sample. Single viable CD3+CD4+CD8-CD45RO+ cells were sorted as memory CD4+ T cells on a FACSAria II. Sequencing was carried out using memory CD4+ T cells from blood. These receptors were collected from an adult in good health and CMV-seropositive.

The chain employs TRBV10-3 and TRBJ1-1; possibly TRBD1 for D (5 bases). V lost 6 bases to trimming and J lost 4 bases, with 9 bases between them. Germline V CDR1 and CDR2: ENHRY, SYGVKD. The CDR3 loop spans 12 amino acids. CDR3 in amino acids: CAIRGPATEAFF. The CDR3 DNA sequence: TGTGCCATCAGGGGGCCCGCCACTGAAGCTTTCTTT.

The CDR3, as DNA: TGTGCCAGCAGCTTTAAAACCGGGGCCAACGTCCTGACTTTC. This translates into CASSFKTGANVLTF. This sequence joins TRBV5-4 and TRBJ2-6; the D is unclear. Deletions cut 2 bases from V and 4 bases from J, with 7 bases between. The CDR3 spans 14 residues. Germline CDR1 is SGHNT and CDR2 is YYREEE (reference sequence).

The V gene is TRBV6-6, the J gene TRBJ2-1; 10 bases align to TRBD1. Per germline, CDR1 MNHNY and CDR2 SVGAGI (reference sequence). V was pared by 6 bases and J by 12 bases, with 5 bases of the junction left unmatched. This CDR3 is 12 amino acids long. The CDR3 loop is CASSPGDRGQFF. Written as DNA, the CDR3 is TGTGCCAGCAGCCCTGGGGACAGGGGGCAGTTCTTC.

This clone appeared once. The chain carries TRBV11-2 and TRBJ2-7; 11 nucleotides align to TRBD1. Per germline, CDR1 SGHAT and CDR2 FQNNGV. The CDR3 sequence is 13 residues long. J lost 9 bases, V lost 7 bases, and 8 bases had no gene match. The CDR3 sequence: CASTGQGAGLQYF. In DNA, the CDR3 is TGTGCCAGCACAGGACAGGGGGCTGGGCTGCAGTACTTC.

This sequence joins TRBV6-5 and TRBJ1-1, with D tentatively TRBD1 (5 bases). This CDR3 has 13 amino acids. Per germline, CDR1 MNHEY and CDR2 SVGAGI. V was trimmed by 2 bases and J by 4 bases, leaving 8 bases between them. DNA of the CDR3: TGTGCCAGCAGTTACCCAGGGACCACTGAAGCTTTCTTT. Protein sequence: CASSYPGTTEAFF.

This CDR3 is CASSYGGQYSYEQYF. The CDR3 DNA reads as TGTGCCAGCAGTTACGGGGGACAGTACTCCTACGAGCAGTACTTC. The V and J genes are TRBV6-5 and TRBJ2-7; the match to TRBD1 covers 7 bases. V was pared by 2 bases and J by 0 bases, with 4 bases of the junction left unmatched. The CDR3 is 15 residues long. Germline loops: CDR1 MNHEY, CDR2 SVGAGI.

The chain joins TRBV7-9 to TRBJ1-4, with a tentative D call TRBD1 (5 bases). Germline CDR1 SEHNR, CDR2 FQNEAQ (reference sequence). The V end lost 2 bases, the J end lost 8 bases, and 15 bases lay between the germline ends. The CDR3 has 15 residues. CDR3 region: CASSLSSQGIEKLFF. CDR3 coding DNA: TGTGCCAGCAGCTTATCCTCTCAGGGAATAGAAAAACTGTTTTTT.

This clone was picked up a small number of times. The V and J genes are TRBV5-4 and TRBJ1-4, with 7 positions matching TRBD1. CDR3 length equals 13 residues. Per the germline V gene, CDR1 is SGHNT and CDR2 is YYREEE (reference sequence). J gave up 10 bases and V 4 bases, and 7 bases lay outside the gene matches. The DNA of the CDR3 is TGTGCCAGCAGCCCCAACCAGGGGGTAAAACTGTTTTTT. Translated, it gives CASSPNQGVKLFF. Drawing the rest from reference TRBV5-4 and TRBJ1-4, the complete variable domain is ETGVTQSPTHLIKTRGQQVTLRCSSQSGHNTVSWYQQALGQGPQFIFQYYREEENGRGNFPPRFSGLQFPNYSSELNVNALELDDSALYLCASSPNQGVKLFFGSGTQLSVL.